Below, 31 T cell receptor beta chains from the same sample are listed, as sequenced in a study of glioma-infiltrating T cells (dated by TCRdb to about 2016). The listed sequencing device is Illumina MiSeq. The iRepertoire nested amplicon-rescue multiplex PCR (arm-PCR) platform was used to amplify TCR alpha and beta CDR3 regions from RNA. In-frame beta chains were kept once TCRdb had trimmed the public reads at Q25 with fastp and called clones with MiXCR. Each record represents a unique CDR3 protein, reported with the most common genes and DNA among its rows. A total of some 10,000 distinct CDR3 sequences appear in this sample, 56% of them only once. The top ten clones comprise about a fifth of the sample. Source material: glioma tissue, nonneoplastic brain tissue, or PBMCs (not recorded which). All receptors come from a human donor with low-grade glioma or glioblastoma, undergoing nonglioma brain surgery, or in good health (not recorded which).

Notes on this clonotype: Compared with germline, one end of the junction differs, possibly owing to a read error. The J gene is TRBJ2-1, the V gene TRBV28; D perhaps matches TRBD2 (5 bases). The CDR3 covers 13 residues. Germline lookup yields CDR1 MDHEN and CDR2 SYDVKM. CDR3 nucleotide sequence: TGTGCCAGCAATACTAACCTCGGAGGTGAGAAGTCCTTC. Protein product: CASNTNLGGEKSF.

This clonotype is deemed medium-sized (0.01 to 0.1%). The V and J genes are TRBV7-9 and TRBJ1-1; D call uncertain. Per the germline V gene, CDR1 is SEHNR and CDR2 is FQNEAQ (reference sequence). V was trimmed by 3 bases and J by 5 bases, leaving 10 bases between them. The CDR3 runs 13 residues. In DNA form, the CDR3 reads TGTGCCAGCAGCTTGCGAGGAGATACTGAAGCTTTCTTT. Protein product: CASSLRGDTEAFF.

Turning to this clonotype: One end of the junction fails to match germline, which may point to a read error. This chain links TRBV2 with TRBJ2-3, with D uncertain. CDR1 and CDR2 (germline): SNHLY, FYNNEI. This CDR3 is 15 amino acids long. This chain's CDR3 is CASSVRVTSKDTQYF. DNA of the CDR3: TGTGCCAGCAGTGTAAGGGTCACGAGCAAAGATACGCAGTATTTT.

This clonotype was recorded many times. Given a much more abundant clone one base away, this may be a read error. The rearrangement joins TRBV2 to TRBJ1-5; D unclear. Deletions cut 6 bases from V and 0 bases from J, with 15 bases between. The CDR3 covers 16 residues. Looked up from germline, CDR1 is SNHLY and CDR2 is FYNNEI. CDR3 residues: CASRAHQSCSNQPQHF. In nucleotides, the CDR3 is TGTGCCAGCAGGGCCCATCAGAGTTGTAGCAATCAGCCCCAGCATTTT.

A note on this clonotype: This sequence may be a read error, since a much larger clone differs from it by one base. CDR3 sequence (DNA): TGTGCCAGTAGTGACCAACAGGGTGGGAATCAGCCCGAGCATTTT. Translated: CASSDQQGGNQPEHF. The rearrangement uses TRBV19 and TRBJ1-5, with D perhaps TRBD1 (6 bases). The CDR3 is 15 residues long. Per the germline V gene, CDR1 is LNHDA and CDR2 is SQIVND (reference sequence).

In regard to this clonotype: An end of the junction differs from the germline gene, which may be a read error. This chain links TRBV12-3 or TRBV12-4 with TRBJ2-1; D possibly corresponds to TRBD2 (6 bases). CDR3 length equals 13 residues. The CDR3 region is CASSEVLADDQFF. As DNA, the CDR3 is TGTGCCAGCAGTGAAGTACTAGCCGATGATCAGTTCTTC.

This clonotype was recorded once. The V gene is TRBV28, the J gene TRBJ2-5; D may correspond to TRBD1 or TRBD2 (6 bases each). CDR3 length equals 14 residues. V gave up 4 bases and J gave up 3 bases, with 12 bases separating them. CDR1 and CDR2 from the germline V gene are MDHEN and SYDVKM. The CDR3 is CASSSKGGKETQYF. The CDR3 DNA reads TGTGCCAGCAGTTCCAAAGGGGGGAAAGAGACCCAGTACTTC.

By sample share, this clonotype is medium-sized. CDR3 amino acids: CASSSPGAQETQYF. The CDR3 DNA reads TGTGCCAGCAGTTCCCCGGGAGCCCAAGAGACCCAGTACTTC. The chain combines TRBV28 with TRBJ2-5; D is possibly TRBD2 (6 bases). The CDR3 runs 14 residues. V was clipped by 4 bases and J by 1 base, with 10 bases between them. Germline V gives CDR1 MDHEN, CDR2 SYDVKM. The whole variable domain, filled in from reference TRBV28 and TRBJ2-5, reads DVKVTQSSRYLVKRTGEKVFLECVQDMDHENMFWYRQDPGLGLRLIYFSYDVKMKEKGDIPEGYSVSREKKERFSLILESASTNQTSMYLCASSSPGAQETQYFGPGTRLLVL.

Of note for this clonotype: One junction end disagrees with the germline gene, perhaps due to a read error. This rearrangement joins TRBV28 to TRBJ1-6; D is possibly TRBD1 (6 bases). The CDR3 is 15 amino acids. Germline V gene lookup returns CDR1 MDHEN and CDR2 SYDVKM. CDR3 nucleotide sequence: TGTGCCGGCAGTTCCGTACAGGGCGTGAATTCACACCTCGACTTT. This encodes CAGSSVQGVNSHLDF.

This clonotype was observed many times. The chain carries TRBV5-1 and TRBJ2-3; 7 nucleotides match TRBD1. V was clipped by 3 bases and J by 6 bases; unmatched bases: 4. There are 13 residues in the CDR3. Germline V CDR1 and CDR2: SGHRS, YFSETQ. The CDR3 region has the DNA TGCGCCAGCAGCTCGACAGGGTTTGATACGCAGTATTTT. Translating it yields CASSSTGFDTQYF.

This clonotype has at least ten counts. A read error may account for a junction end that differs from germline. The gene calls are TRBV3-1 and TRBJ1-1; D call uncertain. CDR1 and CDR2 from the germline V gene are LGHDT and YNNKEL (reference sequence). This CDR3 contains 14 residues. Here the CDR3 DNA reads TGTGCCATCAGCCAAGCCTGGAGGGACACTGAAGCTTTCTTT. It is translated as CAISQAWRDTEAFF.

This clonotype was observed at least ten times. Being one base from a much bigger clone, this may be a read error. This rearrangement joins TRBV7-2 to TRBJ1-1; D is unresolved. There are 13 residues in the CDR3. Germline V lookup: CDR1 SGHTA, CDR2 FQGNSA. The CDR3 DNA follows: TGTGCCAGCAGCTTACGGGTGAACGCTGAAGCTTTCTTT. It yields the protein CASSLRVNAEAFF.

V and J are TRBV7-9 and TRBJ2-7; a possible D gene is TRBD2 (5 bases). Trimming removed 7 bases from V and 3 bases from J, with 13 bases in between. The CDR3 covers 13 residues. Looked up from germline, CDR1 is SEHNR and CDR2 is FQNEAQ (reference sequence). The CDR3 bases are TGTGCCAGCATGAGTTCCGAGGGCTACGAGCAGTACTTC. It specifies CASMSSEGYEQYF.

Details on this clonotype: Given the absence of the conserved phenylalanine or tryptophan at the CDR3 end, a read error is likely. The V call is TRBV20-1, the J call TRBJ2-7; possibly TRBD1 or TRBD2 for D (5 bases each). Per germline, CDR1 DFQATT and CDR2 SNEGSKA (reference sequence). This CDR3 spans 14 amino acids. V lost 7 bases and J 3 bases, leaving 19 bases between the germline ends. The CDR3 here is CSGASWGSYYEQYS. Written as DNA, the CDR3 is TGCAGTGGTGCCTCATGGGGGTCCTACTACGAGCAGTACTCC.

This clonotype is a singleton in its sample. The V call is TRBV7-9, the J call TRBJ1-1, with a possible D match to TRBD1 (6 bases). This CDR3 contains 11 residues. The V and J ends lost 5 bases and 6 bases respectively, with 7 bases between them. Germline loops: CDR1 SEHNR, CDR2 FQNEAQ (reference sequence). The CDR3 DNA is TGTGCCAGCAGCGACAGGTCTGAAGCTTTCTTT. This encodes CASSDRSEAFF.

On this clonotype itself: A read error is possible here, since a much larger clone lies one base away. The chain couples TRBV25-1 to TRBJ2-1; weak D call: TRBD1 (6 bases). The CDR3 totals 13 residues. V lost 6 bases and J 10 bases, leaving 16 bases between the germline ends. CDR1 is MGHDK and CDR2 is SYGVNS in the germline V gene. CDR3 sequence (DNA): TGTGCCAGCAGGAACAGGGTGGGGATCGAGCAGTTCTTC. Amino acid sequence: CASRNRVGIEQFF.

The V call is TRBV10-3, the J call TRBJ2-7; the D is unclear. CDR1 is ENHRY, CDR2 SYGVKD, per germline. The V gene lost 0 bases and the J gene lost 4 bases, with 16 bases spanning the gap. This CDR3 region has 16 residues. The CDR3 nucleotides are TGTGCCATCAGTGAGTCGGCGGATAGAGGATTATACGAGCAGTACTTC. Amino acid sequence: CAISESADRGLYEQYF.

The gene calls are TRBV6-5 and TRBJ2-1; D gene unclear. V lost 5 bases, J lost 7 bases, and 12 bases lay in between. Looked up from germline, CDR1 is MNHEY and CDR2 is SVGAGI. This CDR3 is 13 amino acids long. The CDR3 loop reads CASSEEERNEQFF. CDR3 DNA: TGTGCCAGCAGTGAAGAAGAAAGGAATGAGCAGTTCTTC.

This clonotype was seen repeatedly, ten times or more. The V gene is TRBV5-4, the J gene TRBJ1-1; D ambiguous. CDR1 and CDR2 (germline): SGHNT, YYREEE (reference sequence). Deletions cut 6 bases from V and 4 bases from J, with 13 bases between. The CDR3 contains 13 residues. CDR3 in amino acids: CASIPGPSTEAFF. CDR3 nucleotide sequence: TGTGCCAGCATTCCGGGTCCTAGCACTGAAGCTTTCTTT.

A note on this clonotype: The junction departs from the called germline gene at one end, perhaps through a read error. The chain links TRBV12-3 or TRBV12-4 to TRBJ2-7; D gene uncertain. This CDR3 has 14 amino acids. As DNA, the CDR3 is TGTGTTAGCAGTGTGGCAGGTAATTCCTACGGGCAGTACTTC. As protein: CVSSVAGNSYGQYF.

This clonotype has ten or more counts. The V gene is TRBV5-4, the J gene TRBJ2-7; 10 positions match TRBD2. CDR1 and CDR2 (germline): SGHNT, YYREEE (reference sequence). The CDR3 is 15 residues long. V was pared by 1 base and J by 6 bases, with 7 bases of the junction left unmatched. The CDR3 DNA reads TGTGCCAGCAGCTTGCCCGGGACTAGCGCCCTCGAGCAGTACTTC. It encodes CASSLPGTSALEQYF.

On this clonotype: Germline is not matched at one junction end, which may reflect a read error. The V and J genes are TRBV3-1 and TRBJ1-1; 8 positions match TRBD1. The CDR3 is 14 amino acids. Per the germline V gene, CDR1 is LGHDT and CDR2 is YNNKEL (reference sequence). DNA for the CDR3: TGTGCCAGCACCCAACAGGGGGAGGGCACTGAACCTTTCTTT. Residues: CASTQQGEGTEPFF.

This clonotype is deemed medium-sized. The rearrangement uses TRBV10-2 and TRBJ1-1; D gene ambiguous. Trimming removed 8 bases at V and 4 bases at J, with 17 bases between. The CDR3 consists of 14 residues. The germline CDR1 and CDR2 sequences are WSHSY and SAAADI. CDR3 coding DNA: TGCGCCAGCTACCTTTACAATTCCGGCACTGAAGCTTTCTTT. Translation gives CASYLYNSGTEAFF.

In this sample, this clonotype turned up many times. The chain is built from TRBV29-1 and TRBJ1-3; D is uncertain. The V and J ends lost 6 bases and 8 bases respectively, with 11 bases between them. The CDR3 has 11 residues. The germline CDR1 and CDR2 sequences are SQVTM and ANQGSEA. The CDR3 nucleotides are TGCAGCGTCGACCGGTTTGACACCATATATTTT. Translated, it gives CSVDRFDTIYF. Based on the CDR3 plus reference TRBV29-1 and TRBJ1-3, the full variable domain is SAVISQKPSRDICQRGTSLTIQCQVDSQVTMMFWYRQQPGQSLTLIATANQGSEATYESGFVIDKFPISRPNLTFSTLTVSNMSPEDSSIYLCSVDRFDTIYFGEGSWLTVV.

By frequency in the sample, this clonotype is medium-sized. The chain joins TRBV7-9 to TRBJ1-4; D is unresolved. The CDR3 length is 13 residues. Germline lookup yields CDR1 SEHNR and CDR2 FQNEAQ (reference sequence). Trimming pared 2 bases from V and 8 bases from J, leaving 9 bases between. CDR3 bases: TGTGCCAGCAGCTTACCACAGTACGAAAAACTGTTTTTT. This codes for CASSLPQYEKLFF.

The rearrangement uses TRBV20-1 and TRBJ1-5, with D perhaps matching TRBD1 (5 bases). The V gene lost 5 bases and the J gene lost 13 bases, with 21 bases spanning the gap. Per germline, CDR1 DFQATT and CDR2 SNEGSKA (reference sequence). This CDR3 region has 13 residues. The CDR3 sequence: CSAGGRQNHPQHF. CDR3 bases: TGCAGTGCTGGGGGACGGCAAAATCACCCTCAGCATTTT.

On this clonotype itself: A much more abundant neighbour one base away suggests this may be a read error. J is TRBJ2-1 and V is TRBV30; 8 bases align to TRBD2. There are 15 residues in the CDR3. Trimming cost V 6 bases and J 0 bases; bases outside gene matches: 7. The germline CDR1 and CDR2 sequences are GTSNPN and SVGIG (reference sequence). In DNA, the CDR3 is TGTGCCTGTGTCAATAGCGGGACCTCCTACAATGAGCAGTTCTTC. Translation: CACVNSGTSYNEQFF. Full variable domain (missing parts from reference TRBV30 and TRBJ2-1): SQTIHQWPATLVQPVGSPLSLECTVEGTSNPNLYWYRQAAGRGLQLLFYSVGIGQISSEVPQNLSASRPQDRQFILSSKKLLLSDSGFYLCACVNSGTSYNEQFFGPGTRLTVL.

The CDR3 protein is CASRPALSTGDCETQYF. The CDR3 DNA reads as TGTGCCAGCAGGCCTGCCCTTAGTACAGGGGACTGTGAGACCCAGTACTTC. The chain joins TRBV28 to TRBJ2-5, with D possibly matching TRBD1 (7 bases). The V gene's germline CDR1 is MDHEN and CDR2 SYDVKM. There are 17 residues in the CDR3. Between the trimmed V and J ends, which lost 6 bases and 5 bases, there was a span of 25 bases. Full variable domain (outside the CDR3, taken from reference TRBV28 and TRBJ2-5): DVKVTQSSRYLVKRTGEKVFLECVQDMDHENMFWYRQDPGLGLRLIYFSYDVKMKEKGDIPEGYSVSREKKERFSLILESASTNQTSMYLCASRPALSTGDCETQYFGPGTRLLVL.

This clonotype is medium-sized within its sample. V gene TRBV6-1 combines with J gene TRBJ1-1; 8 bases align to TRBD1. The germline V gene has CDR1 MNHNS and CDR2 SASEGT. This CDR3 is 14 amino acids long. With V trimmed by 4 bases and J by 3 bases, 4 bases remained unmatched. CDR3 nucleotide sequence: TGTGCCAGCAGTGCGACAGGGGACCACACTGAAGCTTTCTTT. It codes for CASSATGDHTEAFF.

This clonotype was seen repeatedly, ten times or more. This may arise from a read error, as a much more abundant clone is one base away. The chain recombines TRBV27 with TRBJ2-1; TRBD2 aligns across 7 bases. From germline, CDR1 is MNHEY and CDR2 SMNVEV (reference sequence). This CDR3 has 16 amino acids. Germline trimming cut 5 bases from V and 10 bases from J; bases unmatched to any gene: 17. CDR3 in amino acids: CASSAPSGKAAQEQFF. The DNA for the CDR3 is TGTGCCAGCAGTGCCCCGAGCGGGAAGGCCGCTCAGGAGCAGTTCTTC.

This clonotype was seen a handful of times. The V gene is TRBV30, the J gene TRBJ2-7; 9 nucleotides align to TRBD2. The CDR3 is 15 residues long. The germline CDR1 and CDR2 sequences are GTSNPN and SVGIG (reference sequence). The trim removed 5 bases at V and 12 bases at J, leaving 20 bases unmatched. The CDR3 region has the DNA TGTGCCTGGTCCCCCGGAACTAGCGGGCCTGAAAAAGGGTACTTC. It codes for CAWSPGTSGPEKGYF. Full variable domain (missing parts from reference TRBV30 and TRBJ2-7): SQTIHQWPATLVQPVGSPLSLECTVEGTSNPNLYWYRQAAGRGLQLLFYSVGIGQISSEVPQNLSASRPQDRQFILSSKKLLLSDSGFYLCAWSPGTSGPEKGYFGPGTRLTVT.